This T cell receptor (beta chain) was captured by sequencing in a study of T-cell memory formation after mild COVID-19. TCRdb reanalysed the 5' RACE reads using MiXCR and keeps one entry per CDR3 protein. Of a few hundred thousand distinct CDR3 sequences detected, approximately 19% appear once; the ten largest clones hold under 25%. The V gene lost 5 bases and the J gene lost 1 base, with 9 bases spanning the gap. The CDR3 sequence is 14 residues long. Germline-derived CDR1 and CDR2 are SGHRS and YFSETQ. This clonotype was detected only a few times. The source material was PBMCs or a T cell subset sorted from them (not recorded which). The clonotype originates from a man between 18 and 29 years old who had mild COVID-19 (a few samples of this study predate the infection). Cell type and time point are not known. The V and J genes are TRBV5-1 and TRBJ2-2, with D maybe TRBD1 (6 bases). This chain's CDR3 is CASRPTGNTGELFF. In DNA form, the CDR3 reads TGCGCCAGCAGGCCGACAGGGAACACCGGGGAGCTGTTTTTT. Based on the CDR3 plus reference TRBV5-1 and TRBJ2-2, the full variable domain is KAGVTQTPRYLIKTRGQQVTLSCSPISGHRSVSWYQQTPGQGLQFLFEYFSETQRNKGNFPGRFSGRQFSNSRSEMNVSTLELGDSALYLCASRPTGNTGELFFGEGSRLTVL.